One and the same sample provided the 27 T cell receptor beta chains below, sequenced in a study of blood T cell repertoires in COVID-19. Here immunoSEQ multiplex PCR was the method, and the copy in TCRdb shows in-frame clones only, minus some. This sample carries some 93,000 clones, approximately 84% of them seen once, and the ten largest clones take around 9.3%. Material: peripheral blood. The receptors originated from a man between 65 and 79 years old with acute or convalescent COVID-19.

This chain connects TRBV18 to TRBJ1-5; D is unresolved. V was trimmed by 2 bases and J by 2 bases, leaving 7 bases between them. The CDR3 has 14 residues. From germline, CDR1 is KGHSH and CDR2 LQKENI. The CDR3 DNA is TGTGCCAGCTCACCATCAGAAGGCAATCAGCCCCAGCATTTT. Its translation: CASSPSEGNQPQHF. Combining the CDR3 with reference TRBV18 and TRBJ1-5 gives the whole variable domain NAGVMQNPRHLVRRRGQEARLRCSPMKGHSHVYWYRQLPEEGLKFMVYLQKENIIDESGMPKERFSAEFPKEGPSILRIQQVVRGDSAAYFCASSPSEGNQPQHFGDGTRLSIL.

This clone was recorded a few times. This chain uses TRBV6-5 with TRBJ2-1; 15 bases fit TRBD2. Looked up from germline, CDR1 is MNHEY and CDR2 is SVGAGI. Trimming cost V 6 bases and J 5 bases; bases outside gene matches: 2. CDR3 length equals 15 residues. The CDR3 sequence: CASSWTSGGDNEQFF. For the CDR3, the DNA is TGTGCCAGCAGCTGGACTAGCGGGGGGGACAATGAGCAGTTCTTC.

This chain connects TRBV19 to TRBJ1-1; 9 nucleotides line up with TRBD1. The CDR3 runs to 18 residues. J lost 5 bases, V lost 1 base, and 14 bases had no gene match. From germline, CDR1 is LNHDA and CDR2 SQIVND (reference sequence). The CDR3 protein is CASSIGRPGQGLMTEAFF. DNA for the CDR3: TGTGCCAGTAGTATAGGCCGCCCGGGACAGGGATTGATGACTGAAGCTTTCTTT.

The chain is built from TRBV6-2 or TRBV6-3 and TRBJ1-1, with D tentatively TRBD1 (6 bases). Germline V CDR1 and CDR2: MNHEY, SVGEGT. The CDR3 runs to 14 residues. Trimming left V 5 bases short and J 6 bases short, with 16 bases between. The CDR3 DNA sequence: TGTGCCAGCAGTACCGTCGGGGGGGCCCCTGAAGCTTTCTTT. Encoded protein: CASSTVGGAPEAFF.

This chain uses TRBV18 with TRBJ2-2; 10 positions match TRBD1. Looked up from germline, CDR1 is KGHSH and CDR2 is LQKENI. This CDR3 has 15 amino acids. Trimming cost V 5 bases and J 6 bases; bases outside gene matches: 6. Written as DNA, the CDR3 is TGTGCCAGCTCAACGAGACAGGGGGCCGCCGGGGAGCTGTTTTTT. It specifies CASSTRQGAAGELFF.

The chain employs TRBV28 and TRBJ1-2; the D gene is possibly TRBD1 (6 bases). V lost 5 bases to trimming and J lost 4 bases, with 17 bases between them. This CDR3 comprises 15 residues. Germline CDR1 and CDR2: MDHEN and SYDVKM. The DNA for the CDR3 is TGTGCCAGCAGTCCCCGACCAGGGGAGGGCTATGGCTACACCTTC. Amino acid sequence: CASSPRPGEGYGYTF.

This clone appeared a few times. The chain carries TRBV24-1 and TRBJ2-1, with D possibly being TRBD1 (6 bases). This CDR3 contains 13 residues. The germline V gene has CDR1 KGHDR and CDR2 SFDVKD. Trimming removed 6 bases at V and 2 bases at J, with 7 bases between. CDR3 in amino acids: CATSQGPYNEQFF. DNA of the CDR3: TGTGCCACCAGTCAGGGGCCCTACAATGAGCAGTTCTTC.

The CDR3 protein is CAISDQGSSTEAFF. DNA for the CDR3: TGTGCCATCAGTGATCAGGGAAGCTCGACTGAAGCTTTCTTT. The gene calls are TRBV10-3 and TRBJ1-1; D possibly corresponds to TRBD1 (5 bases). V lost 3 bases and J lost 5, with 13 bases in between. The CDR3 contains 14 residues. Germline V CDR1 and CDR2: ENHRY, SYGVKD.

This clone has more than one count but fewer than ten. The CDR3 reads CASSTFRDYQETQYF. CDR3 in DNA: TGTGCCAGCAGTACGTTCCGGGACTATCAAGAGACCCAGTACTTC. This chain links TRBV6-2 or TRBV6-3 with TRBJ2-5, with 7 nucleotides matching TRBD2. The germline gives CDR1 MNHEY, CDR2 SVGEGT. V shed 5 bases, J shed 2 bases, and the junction held 8 bases outside the gene matches. CDR3 size: 15 residues.

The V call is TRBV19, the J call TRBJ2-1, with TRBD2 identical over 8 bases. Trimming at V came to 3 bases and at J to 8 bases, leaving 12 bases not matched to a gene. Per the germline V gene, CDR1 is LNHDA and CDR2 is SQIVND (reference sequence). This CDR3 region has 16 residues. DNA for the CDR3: TGTGCCAGTAGTATGACAAGCGGGAGAGGACGTTATGAGCAGTTCTTC. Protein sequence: CASSMTSGRGRYEQFF.

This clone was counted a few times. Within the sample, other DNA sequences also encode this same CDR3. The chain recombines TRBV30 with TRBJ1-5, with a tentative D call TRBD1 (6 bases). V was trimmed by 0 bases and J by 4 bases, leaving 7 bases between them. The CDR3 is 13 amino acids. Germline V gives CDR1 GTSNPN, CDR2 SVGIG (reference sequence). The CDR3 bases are TGTGCCTGGAGTGTACAGGGAAATCAGCCCCAGCATTTT. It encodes CAWSVQGNQPQHF.

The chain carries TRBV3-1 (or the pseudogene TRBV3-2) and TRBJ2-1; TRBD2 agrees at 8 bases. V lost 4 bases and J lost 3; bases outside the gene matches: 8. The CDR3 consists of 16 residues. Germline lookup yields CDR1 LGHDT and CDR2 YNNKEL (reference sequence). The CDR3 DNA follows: TGTGCCAGCAGCCCCTTCCGGGAGGGATACTACAATGAGCAGTTCTTC. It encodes CASSPFREGYYNEQFF.

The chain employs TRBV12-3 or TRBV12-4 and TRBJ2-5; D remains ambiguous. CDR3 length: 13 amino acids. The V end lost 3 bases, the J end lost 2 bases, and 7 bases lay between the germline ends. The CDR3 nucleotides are TGTGCCAGCAGTTTGACGGAGCAAGAGACCCAGTACTTC. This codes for CASSLTEQETQYF.

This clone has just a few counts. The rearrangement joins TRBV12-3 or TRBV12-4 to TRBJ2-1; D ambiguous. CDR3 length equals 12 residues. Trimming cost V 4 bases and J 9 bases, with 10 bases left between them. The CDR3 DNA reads TGTGCCAGCAGTTCCCTTGGAGCTGAGCAGTTCTTC. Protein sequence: CASSSLGAEQFF.

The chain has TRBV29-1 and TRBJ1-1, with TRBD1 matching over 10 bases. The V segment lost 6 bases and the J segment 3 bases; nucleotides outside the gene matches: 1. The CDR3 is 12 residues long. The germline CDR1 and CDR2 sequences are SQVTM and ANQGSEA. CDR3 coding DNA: TGCAGCGTAGACAGGGGGCACACTGAAGCTTTCTTT. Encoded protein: CSVDRGHTEAFF. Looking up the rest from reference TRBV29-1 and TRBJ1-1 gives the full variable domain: SAVISQKPSRDICQRGTSLTIQCQVDSQVTMMFWYRQQPGQSLTLIATANQGSEATYESGFVIDKFPISRPNLTFSTLTVSNMSPEDSSIYLCSVDRGHTEAFFGQGTRLTVV.

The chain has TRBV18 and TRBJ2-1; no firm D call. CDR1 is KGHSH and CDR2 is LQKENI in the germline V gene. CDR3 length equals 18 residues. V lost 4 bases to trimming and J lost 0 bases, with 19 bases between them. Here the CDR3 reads CASSLNSLLLNSYNEQFF. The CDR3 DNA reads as TGTGCCAGCTCACTTAACAGCCTACTTCTAAACTCCTACAATGAGCAGTTCTTC. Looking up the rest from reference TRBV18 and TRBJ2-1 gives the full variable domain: NAGVMQNPRHLVRRRGQEARLRCSPMKGHSHVYWYRQLPEEGLKFMVYLQKENIIDESGMPKERFSAEFPKEGPSILRIQQVVRGDSAAYFCASSLNSLLLNSYNEQFFGPGTRLTVL.

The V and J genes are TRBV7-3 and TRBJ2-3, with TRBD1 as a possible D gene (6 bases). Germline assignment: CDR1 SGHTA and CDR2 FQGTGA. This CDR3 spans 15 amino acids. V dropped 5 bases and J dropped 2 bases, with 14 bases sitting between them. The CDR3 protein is CASSPQGQFTDTQYF. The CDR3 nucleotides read TGTGCCAGCAGCCCACAAGGACAGTTCACAGATACGCAGTATTTT. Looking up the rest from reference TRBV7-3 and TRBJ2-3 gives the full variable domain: GAGVSQTPSNKVTEKGKYVELRCDPISGHTALYWYRQSLGQGPEFLIYFQGTGAADDSGLPNDRFFAVRPEGSVSTLKIQRTERGDSAVYLCASSPQGQFTDTQYFGPGTRLTVL.

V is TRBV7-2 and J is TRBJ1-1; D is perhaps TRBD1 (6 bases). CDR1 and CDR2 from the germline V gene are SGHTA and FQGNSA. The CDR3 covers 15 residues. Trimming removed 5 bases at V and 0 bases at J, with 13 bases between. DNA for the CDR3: TGTGCCAGCAGCCCCAAGACAGGCATGAACACTGAAGCTTTCTTT. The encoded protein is CASSPKTGMNTEAFF.

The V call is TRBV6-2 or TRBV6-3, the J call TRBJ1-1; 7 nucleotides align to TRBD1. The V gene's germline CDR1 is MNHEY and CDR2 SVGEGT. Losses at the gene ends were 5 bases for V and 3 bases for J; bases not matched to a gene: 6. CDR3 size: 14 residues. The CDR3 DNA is TGTGCCAGCAGTACCCCAGGGGGATACACTGAAGCTTTCTTT. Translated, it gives CASSTPGGYTEAFF.

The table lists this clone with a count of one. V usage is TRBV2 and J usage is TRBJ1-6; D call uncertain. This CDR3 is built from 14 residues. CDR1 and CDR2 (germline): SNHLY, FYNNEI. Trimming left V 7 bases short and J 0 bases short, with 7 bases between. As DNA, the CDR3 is TGTGCCAGCACCCTGAGCTCCTATAATTCACCCCTCCACTTT. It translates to CASTLSSYNSPLHF.

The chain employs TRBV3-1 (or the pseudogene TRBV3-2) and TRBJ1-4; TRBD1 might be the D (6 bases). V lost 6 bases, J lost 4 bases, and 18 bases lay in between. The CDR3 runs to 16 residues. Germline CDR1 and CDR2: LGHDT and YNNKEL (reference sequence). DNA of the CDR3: TGTGCCAGCAGTCGTAGACCGGACAGTCTTAATGAAAAACTGTTTTTT. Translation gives CASSRRPDSLNEKLFF.

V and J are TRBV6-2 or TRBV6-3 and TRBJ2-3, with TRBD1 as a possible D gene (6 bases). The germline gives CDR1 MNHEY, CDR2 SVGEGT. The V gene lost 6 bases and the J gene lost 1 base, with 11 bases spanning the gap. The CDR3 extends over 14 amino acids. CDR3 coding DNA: TGTGCCAGCAGCCACCGGACAGGCACAGATACGCAGTATTTT. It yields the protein CASSHRTGTDTQYF.

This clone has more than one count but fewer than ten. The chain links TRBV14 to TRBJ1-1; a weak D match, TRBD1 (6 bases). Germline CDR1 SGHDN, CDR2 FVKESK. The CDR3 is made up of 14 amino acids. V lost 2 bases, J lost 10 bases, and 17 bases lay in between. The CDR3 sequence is CASSQRRTEQGAFF. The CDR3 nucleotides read TGTGCCAGCAGCCAACGCCGGACAGAGCAGGGAGCTTTCTTT. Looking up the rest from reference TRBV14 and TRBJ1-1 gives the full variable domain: EAGVTQFPSHSVIEKGQTVTLRCDPISGHDNLYWYRRVMGKEIKFLLHFVKESKQDESGMPNNRFLAERTGGTYSTLKVQPAELEDSGVYFCASSQRRTEQGAFFGQGTRLTVV.

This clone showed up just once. CDR3 sequence: CASSQDGVSNQPQHF. The CDR3 bases are TGTGCCAGCAGCCAAGATGGAGTTAGCAATCAGCCCCAGCATTTT. J is TRBJ1-5 and V is TRBV4-2, with D hard to call. Germline CDR1 reads LGHNA; CDR2 reads YNFKEQ. Trimming pared 0 bases from V and 0 bases from J, leaving 6 bases between. The CDR3 runs 15 residues.

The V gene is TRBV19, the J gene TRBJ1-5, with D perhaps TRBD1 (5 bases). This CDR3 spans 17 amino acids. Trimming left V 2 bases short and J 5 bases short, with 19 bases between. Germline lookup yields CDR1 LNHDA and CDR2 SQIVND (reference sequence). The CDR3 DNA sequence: TGTGCCAGTAGTATATTAAGGCGGGGCACCAGGGATCAGCCCCAGCATTTT. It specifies CASSILRRGTRDQPQHF.

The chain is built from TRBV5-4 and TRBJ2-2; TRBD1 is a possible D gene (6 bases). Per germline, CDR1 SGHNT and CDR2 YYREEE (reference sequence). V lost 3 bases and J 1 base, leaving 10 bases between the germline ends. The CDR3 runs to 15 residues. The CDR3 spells CASSSRGQNTGELFF. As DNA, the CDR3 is TGTGCCAGCAGCTCGAGGGGACAGAACACCGGGGAGCTGTTTTTT.

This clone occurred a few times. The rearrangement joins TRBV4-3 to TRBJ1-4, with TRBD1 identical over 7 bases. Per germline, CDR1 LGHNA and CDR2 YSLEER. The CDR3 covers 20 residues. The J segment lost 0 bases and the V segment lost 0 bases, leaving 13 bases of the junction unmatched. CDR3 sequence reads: CASSQERNVTGTATNEKLFF. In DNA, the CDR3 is TGCGCCAGCAGCCAAGAAAGGAATGTGACAGGGACAGCAACTAATGAAAAACTGTTTTTT.